The TCR beta chain under discussion was sequenced for a study of blood T cell repertoires in COVID-19 (dated by TCRdb to 2020 to 2022). Regarding the research as a whole: Samples from collaborators originated in the United States, Italy and Spain and spanned both the acute and convalescent phases of COVID-19. The prospective study material was composed of cDNA or gDNA derived from T cells, B-cell-depleted T cells, or PBMCs. Deeply sampled blood TCRbeta repertoires from subjects exposed to, actively infected with, or recovered from COVID-19 were included in the dataset. The repertoires were made available in a free public database intended to serve as a resource for research on the immune response to SARS-CoV-2. Samples were obtained from the ongoing ImmuneRACE study (first 160 participants) and from about 1,300 subjects provided by 6 global collaborators. The sample metadata nearly always contained a de-identified subject ID, COVID-19 status, age in years and sex. Where available, HLA class I and class II types were obtained from metadata supplied by the sample provider rather than from assay-based typing. Here is what the overall study found, with its caveats: How much clinical and demographic metadata was included differed by source and by participant, and the metadata was provided uncurated.

Whole blood was collected in K2EDTA tubes by collaborating institutions according to the institutions' own protocols. Collaborator samples were shipped for TCRbeta analysis as frozen whole blood, isolated PBMCs, or DNA extracted from either sample type. Remarks on this clone: Its recognized antigen is unknown. The record has no base qualities; no much larger clone is one base away.

TCRbeta CDR3 regions were amplified from genomic DNA by means of the immunoSEQ Assay, a bias-controlled multiplex PCR. On the authors' methods: Within the assay, amplification of reference gene primers was used to estimate how many nucleated cells each sample contained. To quantify the absolute abundance of each unique TCRbeta CDR3 rearrangement, sequence reads were collapsed and filtered. For each sample, productive Simpson clonality was calculated as the square root of Simpson's diversity index across productive rearrangements. TCRdb took this table from immuneACCESS and kept in-frame rearrangements with V and J called. Such tables lack part of the clones; where checked against another copy, unresolved V genes explain under half of the gap, and the rest is unexplained. Clone size and V and J calls were adopted from that table, with D and trimming inferred from the DNA. The sample table contains around 60,000 clones; only one count was recorded for 81% of them. Of the sample, more than 12% is held by the ten largest clones.

The sequencing sample was made of peripheral blood. The TCR sequence derives from an elderly man with acute or convalescent COVID-19.

This receptor has the CDR3 CASSTTSGTALRVFF. The DNA sequence follows: TGTGCCAGCAGTACAACCTCCGGGACAGCGTTGAGAGTTTTCTTT. The chain is assembled from TRBV6-5 and TRBJ1-1, with TRBD1 matching 7 junction bases. The CDR3 runs 15 residues from the cysteine to the phenylalanine. Only the CDR3 DNA is retained, 45 bases long and in frame from the first base. The germline V gene encodes CDR1 MNHEY and CDR2 SVGAGI. V ends up 5 bases short and J 13 bases short, with an unmatched junction base count of 19.